The sequence of this TCR beta chain was determined in a study of T cell responses to AZD1222 COVID-19 vaccine. Study background: Whether given at about 4 or about 12 weeks, second doses were pooled.

This CDR3 is 12 amino acids long. The protocol was immunoSEQ multiplex PCR, while the TCRdb copy is restricted to in-frame clones and leaves out a portion. Of 200,000 to 300,000 clones listed, more than 85% were seen once; the top ten hold 0.5% to 0.65%. As concerns this clone: The antigen is unknown.

General study points: Donors were chiefly white British, with a greater number of females, and clonal diversity was perhaps underestimated.

Specimen: peripheral blood, collected on day 0 of AZD1222 vaccination. The chain joins TRBV21-1 to TRBJ2-7; the table's D gene call, TRBD2, was not cross checked with the DNA. TRBV21-1 is annotated as a pseudogene. The sequence was obtained from an adult in good health. For the CDR3, the DNA is TGTGCCAGCAGCAAAAGGGAGGGCGAGCAGTACTTC. Translating it yields CASSKREGEQYF.